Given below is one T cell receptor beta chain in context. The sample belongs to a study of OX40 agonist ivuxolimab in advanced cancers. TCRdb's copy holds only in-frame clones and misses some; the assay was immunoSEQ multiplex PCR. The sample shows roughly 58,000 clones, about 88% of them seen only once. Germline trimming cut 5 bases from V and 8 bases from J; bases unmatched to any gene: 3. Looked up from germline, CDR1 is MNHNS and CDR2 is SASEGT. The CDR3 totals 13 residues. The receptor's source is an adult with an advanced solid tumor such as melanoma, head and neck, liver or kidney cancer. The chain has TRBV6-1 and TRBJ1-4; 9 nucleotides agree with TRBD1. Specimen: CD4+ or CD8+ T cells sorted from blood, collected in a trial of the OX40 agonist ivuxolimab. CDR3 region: CASSRQGGEKLFF. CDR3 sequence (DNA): TGTGCCAGCAGTCGACAGGGGGGCGAAAAACTGTTTTTT.